The 16 T cell receptor beta chains reported below all come from one sample, sequenced in a study of blood T cell repertoires in COVID-19. Profiled with immunoSEQ multiplex PCR; TCRdb holds only in-frame clones, not every one. The sample lists some 700,000 clones, just under 90% occurring once. The sample was peripheral blood. The source of these receptors is a woman aged 18 to 35 with acute or convalescent COVID-19.

The rearrangement uses TRBV2 and TRBJ1-3, with D possibly matching TRBD1 (5 bases). CDR1 and CDR2 (germline): SNHLY, FYNNEI. The CDR3 covers 15 residues. V lost 3 bases to trimming and J lost 1 base, with 10 bases between them. The CDR3 reads CASSDPPGSGNTIYF. CDR3 sequence (DNA): TGTGCCAGCAGTGATCCCCCAGGGTCTGGAAACACCATATATTTT.

The chain employs TRBV6-6 and TRBJ1-2; D unresolved. Germline CDR1 MNHNY, CDR2 SVGAGI (reference sequence). The CDR3 spans 14 residues. V shed 2 bases and J shed 6 bases, with 13 bases lying between them. CDR3 loop: CASSYGLRGDGYTF. DNA for the CDR3: TGTGCCAGCAGTTACGGGCTACGCGGGGATGGCTACACCTTC.

CDR3 residues: CASSLLAQGASWTGELFF. DNA of the CDR3: TGCGCCAGCAGCTTGCTAGCCCAGGGGGCAAGTTGGACCGGGGAGCTGTTTTTT. The chain combines TRBV5-1 with TRBJ2-2, with 8 bases matching TRBD1. CDR3 length equals 18 residues. The J segment lost 5 bases and the V segment lost 1 base, leaving 13 bases of the junction unmatched. CDR1 and CDR2 (germline): SGHRS, YFSETQ.

The V and J genes are TRBV7-8 and TRBJ2-3; 11 bases line up with TRBD1. The length of the CDR3 is 16 residues. CDR1 is SGHVS and CDR2 is FQNEAQ in the germline V gene. Trimming at V came to 5 bases and at J to 1 base, leaving 5 bases not matched to a gene. This CDR3 reads CASSGQGARGTDTQYF. The CDR3 DNA reads TGTGCCAGCAGCGGACAGGGGGCGCGGGGCACAGATACGCAGTATTTT.

V gene TRBV7-8 combines with J gene TRBJ1-1; D possibly corresponds to TRBD1 (6 bases). The CDR3 is made up of 18 amino acids. CDR1 is SGHVS, CDR2 FQNEAQ, per germline. V was pared by 2 bases and J by 3 bases, with 22 bases between. CDR3 DNA: TGTGCCAGCAGCTTAACGGCAGGGGCGTCCCCGTGGGACACTGAAGCTTTCTTT. It codes for CASSLTAGASPWDTEAFF.

This clone was observed a few times. Other DNA sequences in this sample translate to the same CDR3. V and J are TRBV12-3 or TRBV12-4 and TRBJ1-5, with no clear D. This CDR3 region has 13 residues. V lost 3 bases to trimming and J lost 5 bases, with 8 bases between them. The CDR3 DNA follows: TGTGCCAGCAGTTTCCGGAGGGATCAGCCCCAGCATTTT. Its translation: CASSFRRDQPQHF.

The genes are TRBV9 and TRBJ2-6; D gene uncertain. CDR3 length: 15 residues. Trimming left V 4 bases short and J 0 bases short, with 8 bases between. Germline V gives CDR1 SGDLS, CDR2 YYNGEE. For the CDR3, the DNA is TGTGCCAGCAGCCCTTACAACTCTGGGGCCAACGTCCTGACTTTC. Protein product: CASSPYNSGANVLTF.

This clone showed up many times. The chain uses TRBV30 and TRBJ1-1; 9 positions agree with TRBD1. The CDR3 totals 15 residues. Germline CDR1 GTSNPN, CDR2 SVGIG (reference sequence). V lost 1 base to trimming and J lost 7 bases; unmatched junction nucleotides: 10. The CDR3 here is CAWSARDRDIGEAFF. DNA of the CDR3: TGTGCCTGGAGTGCAAGGGACAGGGATATAGGTGAAGCTTTCTTT.

The chain joins TRBV7-2 to TRBJ2-7; no clear D gene. The CDR3 contains 13 residues. Germline V CDR1 and CDR2: SGHTA, FQGNSA. Trimming pared 5 bases from V and 2 bases from J, leaving 10 bases between. The CDR3 sequence is CASSATSAYEQYF. The CDR3 bases are TGTGCCAGCAGCGCCACTTCGGCCTACGAGCAGTACTTC.

The chain couples TRBV2 to TRBJ2-2, with a tentative D call TRBD2 (5 bases). The CDR3 length is 16 residues. Germline V CDR1 and CDR2: SNHLY, FYNNEI. V lost 4 bases and J 3 bases, leaving 15 bases between the germline ends. CDR3 residues: CASSGRGGRYTGELFF. The CDR3 DNA reads TGTGCCAGCAGTGGTCGGGGTGGGCGGTACACCGGGGAGCTGTTTTTT.

This clone was observed a single time. The chain recombines TRBV24-1 with TRBJ2-1; D gene uncertain. This CDR3 is 11 amino acids long. In germline, CDR1 is KGHDR, CDR2 SFDVKD. The V and J ends lost 3 bases and 16 bases respectively, with 12 bases between them. DNA for the CDR3: TGTGCCACCAGTGATCATATGGGCGCATTCTTC. Translation gives CATSDHMGAFF.

The CDR3 nucleotides are TGTGCCAGCAGTCCCGGGACTGCTGAAGCTTTCTTT. Residues: CASSPGTAEAFF. J is TRBJ1-1 and V is TRBV7-9; perhaps TRBD1 as D (5 bases). Germline V gene data show CDR1 as SEHNR and CDR2 as FQNEAQ (reference sequence). V dropped 6 bases and J dropped 6 bases, with 11 bases sitting between them. CDR3 length equals 12 residues.

V usage is TRBV11-3 and J usage is TRBJ2-2; possible D gene TRBD2, 6 bases. The V gene lost 1 base and the J gene lost 6 bases, with 12 bases spanning the gap. Germline V CDR1 and CDR2: SGHNT, YENEEA. This CDR3 is built from 15 residues. The CDR3, as DNA: TGTGCCAGCAGCTTAGGGTCGGGGGAGGCCGGGGAGCTGTTTTTT. Its protein is CASSLGSGEAGELFF. Variable domain in full (rest from reference TRBV11-3 and TRBJ2-2): EAGVVQSPRYKIIEKKQPVAFWCNPISGHNTLYWYLQNLGQGPELLIRYENEEAVDDSQLPKDRFSAERLKGVDSTLKIQPAELGDSAVYLCASSLGSGEAGELFFGEGSRLTVL.

The J gene is TRBJ1-1, the V gene TRBV6-2 or TRBV6-3; no reliable D call. Germline V gives CDR1 MNHEY, CDR2 SVGEGT. The CDR3 has 15 residues. The V end lost 2 bases, the J end lost 6 bases, and 16 bases lay between the germline ends. The CDR3 spells CASSYTPPGSSEAFF. The CDR3 coding sequence is TGTGCCAGCAGTTACACACCTCCGGGAAGCTCTGAAGCTTTCTTT.

This chain links TRBV2 with TRBJ1-2, with a tentative D call TRBD1 (5 bases). This CDR3 region has 13 residues. Germline CDR1 SNHLY, CDR2 FYNNEI. Trimming pared 2 bases from V and 7 bases from J, leaving 11 bases between. CDR3 DNA: TGTGCCAGCAGTGAACAGGGAATGGTTGGCTACACCTTC. Encoded protein: CASSEQGMVGYTF.

The chain is built from TRBV2 and TRBJ2-2, with D tentatively TRBD1 (6 bases). Germline V CDR1 and CDR2: SNHLY, FYNNEI. The CDR3 extends over 15 amino acids. Trimming pared 5 bases from V and 5 bases from J, leaving 15 bases between. The CDR3 is CASSLLLRGTGELFF. CDR3 DNA: TGTGCCAGCAGTTTACTCCTCAGGGGAACCGGGGAGCTGTTTTTT. Filled out from reference TRBV2 and TRBJ2-2, the complete variable domain reads EPEVTQTPSHQVTQMGQEVILRCVPISNHLYFYWYRQILGQKVEFLVSFYNNEISEKSEIFDDQFSVERPDGSNFTLKIRSTKLEDSAMYFCASSLLLRGTGELFFGEGSRLTVL.